The entry below gives a single T cell receptor beta chain sequence along with its context. The CDR3 consists of 14 residues. Between the trimmed V and J ends, which lost 0 bases and 4 bases, there was a span of 7 bases. Germline V gives CDR1 SGHDT, CDR2 YYEEEE. The data were obtained in a study of T cells in Graves' hyperthyroidism and ophthalmopathy. What was amplified from RNA transcripts were TCR beta CDR3 regions. During a first-round RT-PCR of the TCR CDR3, the HTBI primer set was used. TCRdb called the multiplex PCR reads again in MiXCR, with one record for every CDR3 protein. This table holds approximately 330,000 distinct CDR3 sequences, roughly 15% found once.

The chain has TRBV5-6 and TRBJ2-2; D remains ambiguous. The clonotype was recovered from a middle-aged woman with Graves' ophthalmopathy. Sequenced input: blood. For the CDR3, the DNA is TGTGCCAGCAGCTTGGGCATGTCCACCGGGGAGCTGTTTTTT. Translation: CASSLGMSTGELFF.